These 12 T cell receptor beta chains originate from one sample sequenced in a study of T-cell reconstitution after alpha-beta-depleted transplantation in children. Construction of the TCRbeta library involved unique molecular identifiers. TCRdb recomputed calls from the PCR reads with MiXCR, one row per CDR3 protein. The table shows about 900,000 distinct CDR3 sequences, with around 30% occurring only once. This sample comprised PBMCs, mostly from graft donor cells, obtained 360 days after TCRalphabeta/CD19-depleted stem cell transplant. The receptor set was obtained from a boy younger than two who had a stem cell transplant for SCID, so the T cells may come from the graft donor.

This clonotype was counted only a few times. V and J are TRBV2 and TRBJ1-2, with a tentative D call TRBD1 (6 bases). CDR1 SNHLY and CDR2 FYNNEI come from the germline V gene. Trimming pared 4 bases from V and 7 bases from J, leaving 13 bases between. The CDR3 sequence is 13 residues long. The CDR3 here is CASSGQAIPGYTF. CDR3 sequence (DNA): TGTGCCAGCAGTGGACAGGCGATCCCTGGCTACACCTTC.

This rearrangement joins TRBV11-2 to TRBJ2-7; perhaps TRBD2 as D (6 bases). This CDR3 has 14 residues. Trimming cost V 2 bases and J 1 base, with 9 bases left between them. Germline values: CDR1 SGHAT, CDR2 FQNNGV. This chain's CDR3 is CASSLRRESYEQYF. The CDR3 nucleotides are TGTGCCAGCAGCTTACGGAGGGAGTCCTACGAGCAGTACTTC.

The chain joins TRBV7-8 to TRBJ2-3; possibly TRBD1 for D (6 bases). V lost 2 bases and J lost 4, with 10 bases in between. CDR3 length: 14 residues. The V gene's germline CDR1 is SGHVS and CDR2 FQNEAQ. The CDR3 here is CASSLTDSADTQYF. CDR3 nucleotides: TGTGCCAGCAGCTTAACGGACAGTGCAGATACGCAGTATTTT.

This clonotype was seen more than once but under ten times. The chain employs TRBV6-1 and TRBJ2-7; 9 bases are shared with TRBD1. The CDR3 is 16 residues long. Germline V gene data show CDR1 as MNHNS and CDR2 as SASEGT. The V segment lost 5 bases and the J segment 2 bases; nucleotides outside the gene matches: 10. In nucleotides, the CDR3 is TGTGCCAGCAGTCCGGACAGGGGATCGGCACCCTACGAGCAGTACTTC. Amino acids: CASSPDRGSAPYEQYF.

DNA of the CDR3: TGTGCCAGCAGCCAAGACGAGCGGGGGGGCGTCTACAATGAGCAGTTCTTC. It yields the protein CASSQDERGGVYNEQFF. The chain recombines TRBV4-2 with TRBJ2-1; 10 bases are a match to TRBD2. The germline gives CDR1 LGHNA, CDR2 YNFKEQ. There are 17 residues in the CDR3. The trim removed 0 bases at V and 3 bases at J, leaving 5 bases unmatched.

The chain uses TRBV12-3 or TRBV12-4 and TRBJ2-3; 7 positions agree with TRBD2. This CDR3 has 17 residues. With V trimmed by 3 bases and J by 2 bases, 11 bases remained unmatched. The DNA of the CDR3 is TGTGCCAGCAGTTTCAGGGAGGGGAATAGAAACACAGATACGCAGTATTTT. Its protein is CASSFREGNRNTDTQYF.

The gene calls are TRBV30 and TRBJ2-1, with no clear D. This CDR3 has 17 amino acids. The V end was cut by 0 bases, the J end by 6 bases, with 21 bases between. Germline V gives CDR1 GTSNPN, CDR2 SVGIG (reference sequence). The CDR3 protein is CAWSVQRGARWGNEQFF. In DNA form, the CDR3 reads TGTGCCTGGAGTGTACAACGCGGAGCTAGATGGGGCAATGAGCAGTTCTTC.

The chain uses TRBV6-2 or TRBV6-3 and TRBJ2-7, with 7 nucleotides matching TRBD1. J was trimmed by 0 bases and V by 4 bases; bases with no gene match: 3. The CDR3 has 14 amino acids. CDR1 MNHEY and CDR2 SVGEGT come from the germline V gene. CDR3 amino acids: CASSFGQDSYEQYF. The CDR3 region has the DNA TGTGCCAGCAGTTTCGGACAGGACTCCTACGAGCAGTACTTC.

This clonotype was detected only a few times. The V gene is TRBV29-1, the J gene TRBJ2-1; weak D call: TRBD2 (6 bases). Trimming cost V 7 bases and J 6 bases, with 16 bases left between them. Germline CDR1 reads SQVTM; CDR2 reads ANQGSEA. The CDR3 extends over 13 amino acids. This CDR3 reads CSGSGPPVNEQFF. The CDR3 DNA reads TGCAGCGGTAGCGGCCCCCCAGTCAATGAGCAGTTCTTC.

This clonotype was observed a handful of times. V gene TRBV6-5 combines with J gene TRBJ1-1; D is unclear. CDR1 MNHEY and CDR2 SVGAGI come from the germline V gene. V was clipped by 0 bases and J by 9 bases, with 8 bases between them. The CDR3 totals 12 residues. CDR3 region: CASSYSTGKAFF. CDR3 coding DNA: TGTGCCAGCAGTTACTCGACGGGTAAAGCTTTCTTT.

In this sample, this clonotype turned up a few times. In nucleotides, the CDR3 is TGTGCCAGCAGACCCAGGTCAGGGGGATACGAGCAGTACTTC. Protein product: CASRPRSGGYEQYF. V usage is TRBV6-1 and J usage is TRBJ2-7, with 7 positions matching TRBD1. This CDR3 is 14 amino acids long. Trimming took 6 bases from V and 4 from J; bases not matched to a gene: 9. Germline CDR1 MNHNS, CDR2 SASEGT.

This clonotype was seen a few times. This chain uses TRBV12-3 or TRBV12-4 with TRBJ1-5, with TRBD1 matching 7 bases. CDR3 length equals 16 residues. With V trimmed by 5 bases and J by 2 bases, 9 bases remained unmatched. This CDR3 reads CASSHTDTGGNQPQHF. In DNA, the CDR3 is TGTGCCAGCAGTCATACGGATACAGGGGGCAATCAGCCCCAGCATTTT.